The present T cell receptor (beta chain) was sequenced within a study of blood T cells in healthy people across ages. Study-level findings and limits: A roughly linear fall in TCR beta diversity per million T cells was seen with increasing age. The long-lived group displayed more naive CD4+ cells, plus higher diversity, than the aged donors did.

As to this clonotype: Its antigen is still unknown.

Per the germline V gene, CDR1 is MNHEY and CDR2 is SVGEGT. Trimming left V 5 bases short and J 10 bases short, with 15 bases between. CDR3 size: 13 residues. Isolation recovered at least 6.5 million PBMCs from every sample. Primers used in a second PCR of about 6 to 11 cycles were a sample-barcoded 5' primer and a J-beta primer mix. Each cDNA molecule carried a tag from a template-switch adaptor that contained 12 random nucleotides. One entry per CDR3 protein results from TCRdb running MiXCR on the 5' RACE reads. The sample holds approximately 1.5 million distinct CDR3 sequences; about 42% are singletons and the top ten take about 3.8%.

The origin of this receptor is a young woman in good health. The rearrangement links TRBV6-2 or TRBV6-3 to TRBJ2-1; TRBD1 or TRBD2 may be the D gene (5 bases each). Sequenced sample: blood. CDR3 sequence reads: CASSDIGGNEQFF. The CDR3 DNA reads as TGTGCCAGCAGTGACATTGGGGGAAACGAGCAGTTCTTC.